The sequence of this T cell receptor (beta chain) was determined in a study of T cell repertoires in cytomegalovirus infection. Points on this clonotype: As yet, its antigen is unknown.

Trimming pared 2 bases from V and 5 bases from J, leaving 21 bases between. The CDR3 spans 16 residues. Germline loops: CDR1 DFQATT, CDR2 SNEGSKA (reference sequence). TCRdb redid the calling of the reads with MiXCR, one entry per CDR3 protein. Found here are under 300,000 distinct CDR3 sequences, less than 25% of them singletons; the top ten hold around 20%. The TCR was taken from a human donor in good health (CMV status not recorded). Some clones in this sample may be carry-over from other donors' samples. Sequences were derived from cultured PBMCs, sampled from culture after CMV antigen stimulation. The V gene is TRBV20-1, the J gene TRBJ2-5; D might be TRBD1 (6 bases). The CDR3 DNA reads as TGCAGTGCTAGACCCCGCCAGGGGCCACCAGTTGAGACCCAGTACTTC. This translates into CSARPRQGPPVETQYF.